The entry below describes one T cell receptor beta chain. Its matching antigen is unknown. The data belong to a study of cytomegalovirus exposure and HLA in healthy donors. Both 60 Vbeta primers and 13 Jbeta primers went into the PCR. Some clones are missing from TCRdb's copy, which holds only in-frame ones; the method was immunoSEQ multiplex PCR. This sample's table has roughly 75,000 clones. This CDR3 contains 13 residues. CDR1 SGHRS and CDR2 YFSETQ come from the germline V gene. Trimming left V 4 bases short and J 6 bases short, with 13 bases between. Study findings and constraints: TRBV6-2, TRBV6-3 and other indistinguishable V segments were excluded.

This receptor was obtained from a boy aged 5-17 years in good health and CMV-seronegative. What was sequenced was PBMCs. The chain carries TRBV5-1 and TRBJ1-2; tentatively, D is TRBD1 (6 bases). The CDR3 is CASSLRDKNGYTF. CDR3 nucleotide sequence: TGCGCCAGCAGCCTCCGGGACAAGAATGGCTACACCTTC.